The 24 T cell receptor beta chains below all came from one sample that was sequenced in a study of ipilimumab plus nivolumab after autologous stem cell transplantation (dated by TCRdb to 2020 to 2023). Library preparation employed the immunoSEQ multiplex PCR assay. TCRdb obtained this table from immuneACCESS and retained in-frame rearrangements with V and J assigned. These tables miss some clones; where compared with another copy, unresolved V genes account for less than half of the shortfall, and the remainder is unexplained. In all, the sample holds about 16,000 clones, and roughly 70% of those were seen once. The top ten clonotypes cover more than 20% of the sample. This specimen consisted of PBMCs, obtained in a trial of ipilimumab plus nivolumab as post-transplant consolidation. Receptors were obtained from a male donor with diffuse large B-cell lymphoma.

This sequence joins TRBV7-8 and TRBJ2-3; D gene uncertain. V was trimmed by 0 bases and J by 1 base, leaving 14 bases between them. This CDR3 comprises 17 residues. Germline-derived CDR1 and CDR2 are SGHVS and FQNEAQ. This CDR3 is CASSLARHLQRTDTQYF. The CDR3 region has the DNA TGTGCCAGCAGCTTAGCGAGACACCTACAACGCACAGATACGCAGTATTTT.

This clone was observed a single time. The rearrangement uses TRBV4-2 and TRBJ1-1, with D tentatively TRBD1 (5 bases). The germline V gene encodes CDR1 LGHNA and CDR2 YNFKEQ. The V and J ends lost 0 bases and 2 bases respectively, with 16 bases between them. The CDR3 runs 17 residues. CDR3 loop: CASSQDGAGTVNTEAFF. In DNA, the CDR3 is TGTGCCAGCAGCCAAGATGGGGCGGGGACGGTCAACACTGAAGCTTTCTTT.

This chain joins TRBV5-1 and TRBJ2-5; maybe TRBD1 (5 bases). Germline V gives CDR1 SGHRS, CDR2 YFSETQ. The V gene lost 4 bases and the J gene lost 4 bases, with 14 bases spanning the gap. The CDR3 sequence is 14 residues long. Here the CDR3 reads CASSVSQVRETQYF. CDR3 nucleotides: TGCGCCAGCAGCGTGTCACAGGTTCGAGAGACCCAGTACTTC.

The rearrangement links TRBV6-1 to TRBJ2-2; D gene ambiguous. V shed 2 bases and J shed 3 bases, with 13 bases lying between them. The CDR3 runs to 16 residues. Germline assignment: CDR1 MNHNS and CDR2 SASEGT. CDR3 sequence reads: CASSERAQWDTGELFF. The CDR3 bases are TGTGCCAGCAGTGAAAGGGCTCAATGGGACACCGGGGAGCTGTTTTTT.

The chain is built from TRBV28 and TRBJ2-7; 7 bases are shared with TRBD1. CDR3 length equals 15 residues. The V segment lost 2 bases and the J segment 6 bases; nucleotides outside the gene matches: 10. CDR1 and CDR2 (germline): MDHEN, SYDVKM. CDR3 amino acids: CASSLTQGTRSEQYF. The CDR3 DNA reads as TGTGCCAGCAGTTTAACACAGGGGACAAGGTCCGAGCAGTACTTC. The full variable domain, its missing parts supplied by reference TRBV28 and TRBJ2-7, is DVKVTQSSRYLVKRTGEKVFLECVQDMDHENMFWYRQDPGLGLRLIYFSYDVKMKEKGDIPEGYSVSREKKERFSLILESASTNQTSMYLCASSLTQGTRSEQYFGPGTRLTVT.

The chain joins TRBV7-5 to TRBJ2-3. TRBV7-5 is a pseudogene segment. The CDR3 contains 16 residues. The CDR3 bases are TGTGTCAGAAGCTTAGGGTCAGGGGGGGACACAGATACGCAGTATTTT. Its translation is CVRSLGSGGDTDTQYF.

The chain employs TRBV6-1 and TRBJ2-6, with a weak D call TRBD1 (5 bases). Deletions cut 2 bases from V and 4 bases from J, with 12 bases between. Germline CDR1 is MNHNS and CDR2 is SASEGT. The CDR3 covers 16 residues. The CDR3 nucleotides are TGTGCCAGCAGTGAAATTCAGGGTATAGGGGCCAACGTCCTGACTTTC. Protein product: CASSEIQGIGANVLTF.

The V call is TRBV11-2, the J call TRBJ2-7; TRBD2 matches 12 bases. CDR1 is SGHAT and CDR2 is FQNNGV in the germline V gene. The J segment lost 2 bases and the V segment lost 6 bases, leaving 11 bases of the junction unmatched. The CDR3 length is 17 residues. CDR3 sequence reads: CASSPKLAGGTPYEQYF. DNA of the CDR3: TGTGCCAGCAGTCCCAAACTAGCGGGGGGAACTCCCTACGAGCAGTACTTC.

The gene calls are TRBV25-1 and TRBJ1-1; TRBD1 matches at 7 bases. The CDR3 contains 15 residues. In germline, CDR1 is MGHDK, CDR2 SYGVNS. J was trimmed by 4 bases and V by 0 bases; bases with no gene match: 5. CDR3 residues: CASSEYRGARTEAFF. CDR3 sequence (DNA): TGTGCCAGCAGTGAATACAGGGGGGCGCGCACTGAAGCTTTCTTT.

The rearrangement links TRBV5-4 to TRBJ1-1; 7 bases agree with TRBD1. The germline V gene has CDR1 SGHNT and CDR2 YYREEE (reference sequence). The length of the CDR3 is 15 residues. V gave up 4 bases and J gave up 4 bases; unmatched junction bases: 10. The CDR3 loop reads CASSPVGGASTEAFF. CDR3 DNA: TGTGCCAGCAGCCCAGTAGGGGGCGCGAGCACTGAAGCTTTCTTT.

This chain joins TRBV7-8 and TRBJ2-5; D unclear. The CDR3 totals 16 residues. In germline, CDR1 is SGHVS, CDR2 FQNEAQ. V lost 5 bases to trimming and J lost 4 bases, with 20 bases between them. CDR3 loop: CASSRSEALSPETQYF. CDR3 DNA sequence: TGTGCCAGCAGCCGTTCTGAGGCCCTAAGTCCAGAGACCCAGTACTTC.

The DNA for the CDR3 is TGTGCCACCAGCAGAGATCTGAACGAGCAGTACTTC. Its translation is CATSRDLNEQYF. The genes are TRBV15 and TRBJ2-7; D unclear. Deletions cut 0 bases from V and 5 bases from J, with 5 bases between. CDR3 size: 12 residues. CDR1 is LNHNV, CDR2 YYDKDF, per germline (reference sequence).

CDR3 sequence (DNA): TGTGCCAGCAGCTTGGGGTACAATGAGCAGTTCTTC. Translation gives CASSLGYNEQFF. The V gene is TRBV7-6, the J gene TRBJ2-1; D gene ambiguous. Germline V gene lookup returns CDR1 SGHVS and CDR2 FNYEAQ. V lost 3 bases to trimming and J lost 4 bases, with 4 bases between them. The CDR3 extends over 12 amino acids.

The CDR3 here is CASSLSGAETQYF. CDR3 in DNA: TGTGCCAGCAGCTTAAGCGGGGCGGAGACCCAGTACTTC. The chain links TRBV11-2 to TRBJ2-5; 7 positions agree with TRBD2. With V trimmed by 2 bases and J by 5 bases, 2 bases remained unmatched. This CDR3 has 13 amino acids. Germline V gene lookup returns CDR1 SGHAT and CDR2 FQNNGV. The full variable domain, rest sourced from reference TRBV11-2 and TRBJ2-5, is EAGVAQSPRYKIIEKRQSVAFWCNPISGHATLYWYQQILGQGPKLLIQFQNNGVVDDSQLPKDRFSAERLKGVDSTLKIQPAKLEDSAVYLCASSLSGAETQYFGPGTRLLVL.

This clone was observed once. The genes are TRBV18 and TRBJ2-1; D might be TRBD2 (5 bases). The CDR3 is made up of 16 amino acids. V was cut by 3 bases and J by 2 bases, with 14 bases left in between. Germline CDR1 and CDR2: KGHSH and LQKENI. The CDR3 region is CASSPVGRTAYNEQFF. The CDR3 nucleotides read TGTGCCAGCTCACCTGTAGGGAGAACCGCCTACAATGAGCAGTTCTTC.

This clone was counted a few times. CDR3 region: CASSHTGGSEAFF. The CDR3, as DNA: TGTGCCAGCAGTCATACAGGGGGCTCTGAAGCTTTCTTT. The chain combines TRBV6-1 with TRBJ1-1; TRBD1 aligns across 9 bases. The CDR3 has 13 residues. Germline lookup yields CDR1 MNHNS and CDR2 SASEGT. Losses at the gene ends were 5 bases for V and 6 bases for J; bases not matched to a gene: 4.

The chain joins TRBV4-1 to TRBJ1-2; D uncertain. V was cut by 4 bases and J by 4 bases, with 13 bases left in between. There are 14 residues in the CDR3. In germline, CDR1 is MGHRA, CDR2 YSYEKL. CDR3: CASSPHRLSYGYTF. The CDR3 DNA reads TGCGCCAGCAGCCCCCATCGGCTGAGCTATGGCTACACCTTC.

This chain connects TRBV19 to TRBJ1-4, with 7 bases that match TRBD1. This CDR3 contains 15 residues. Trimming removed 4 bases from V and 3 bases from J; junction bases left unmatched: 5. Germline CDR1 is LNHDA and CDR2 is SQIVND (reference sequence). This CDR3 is CASSSGTASNEKLFF. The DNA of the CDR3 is TGTGCCAGTAGTAGCGGGACAGCCTCTAATGAAAAACTGTTTTTT. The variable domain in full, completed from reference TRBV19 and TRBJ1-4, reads DGGITQSPKYLFRKEGQNVTLSCEQNLNHDAMYWYRQDPGQGLRLIYYSQIVNDFQKGDIAEGYSVSREKKESFPLTVTSAQKNPTAFYLCASSSGTASNEKLFFGSGTQLSVL.

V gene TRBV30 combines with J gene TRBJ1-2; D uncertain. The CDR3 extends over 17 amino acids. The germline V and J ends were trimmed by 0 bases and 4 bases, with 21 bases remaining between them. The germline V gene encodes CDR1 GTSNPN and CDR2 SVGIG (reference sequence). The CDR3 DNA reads TGTGCCTGGAGTGTTCCACCGGAGACGGTTACTCCCTATGGCTACACCTTC. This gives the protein CAWSVPPETVTPYGYTF.

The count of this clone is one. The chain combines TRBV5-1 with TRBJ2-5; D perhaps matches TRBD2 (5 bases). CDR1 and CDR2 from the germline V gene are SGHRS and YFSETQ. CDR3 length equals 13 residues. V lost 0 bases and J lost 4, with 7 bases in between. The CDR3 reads CASSLAGRETQYF. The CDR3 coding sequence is TGCGCCAGCAGCTTGGCGGGGAGAGAGACCCAGTACTTC.

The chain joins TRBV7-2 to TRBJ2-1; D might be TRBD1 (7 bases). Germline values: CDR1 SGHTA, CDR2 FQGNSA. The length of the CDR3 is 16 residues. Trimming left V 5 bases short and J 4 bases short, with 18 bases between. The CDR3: CASSPRRGTEYNEQFF. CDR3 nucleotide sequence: TGTGCCAGCAGCCCCCGGAGGGGGACAGAATACAATGAGCAGTTCTTC.

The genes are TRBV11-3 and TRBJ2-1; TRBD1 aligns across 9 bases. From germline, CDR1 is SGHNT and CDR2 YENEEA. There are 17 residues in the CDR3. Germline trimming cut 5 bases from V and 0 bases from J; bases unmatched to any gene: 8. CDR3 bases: TGTGCCAGCAGCGGGAGGGGACAGGGACCCTCCTACAATGAGCAGTTCTTC. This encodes CASSGRGQGPSYNEQFF.

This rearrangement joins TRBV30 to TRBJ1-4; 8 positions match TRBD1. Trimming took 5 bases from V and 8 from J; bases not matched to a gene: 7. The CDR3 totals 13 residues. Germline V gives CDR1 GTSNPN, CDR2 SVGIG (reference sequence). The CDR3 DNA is TGTGCCTGGGGCAGGGGGCAGGAGGAAAAACTGTTTTTT. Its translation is CAWGRGQEEKLFF.

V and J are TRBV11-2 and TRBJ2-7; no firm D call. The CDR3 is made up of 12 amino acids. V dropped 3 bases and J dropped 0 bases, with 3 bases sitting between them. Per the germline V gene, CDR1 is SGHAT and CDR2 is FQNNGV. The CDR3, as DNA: TGTGCCAGCAGCTTGTTCTCCTACGAGCAGTACTTC. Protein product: CASSLFSYEQYF.